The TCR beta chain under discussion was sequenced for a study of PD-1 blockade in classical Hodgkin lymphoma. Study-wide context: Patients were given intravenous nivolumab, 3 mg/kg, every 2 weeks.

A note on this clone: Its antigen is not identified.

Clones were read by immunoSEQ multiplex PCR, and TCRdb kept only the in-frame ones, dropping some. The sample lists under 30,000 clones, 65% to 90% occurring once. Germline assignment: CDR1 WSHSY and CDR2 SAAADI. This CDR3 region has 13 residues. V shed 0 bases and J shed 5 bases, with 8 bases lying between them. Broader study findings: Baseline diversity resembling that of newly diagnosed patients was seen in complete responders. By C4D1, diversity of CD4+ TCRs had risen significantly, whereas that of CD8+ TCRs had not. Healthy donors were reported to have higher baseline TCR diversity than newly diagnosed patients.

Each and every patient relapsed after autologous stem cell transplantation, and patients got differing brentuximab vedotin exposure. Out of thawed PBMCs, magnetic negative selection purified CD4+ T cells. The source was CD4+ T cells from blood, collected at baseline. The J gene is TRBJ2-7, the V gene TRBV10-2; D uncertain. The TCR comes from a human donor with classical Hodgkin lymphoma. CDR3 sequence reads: CASSESLGNEQYF. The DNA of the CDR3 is TGCGCCAGCAGTGAGTCCCTAGGGAACGAGCAGTACTTC.